What follows are 4 T cell receptor beta chains derived from one specimen sequenced in a study of PD-1 blockade in classical Hodgkin lymphoma. Assay used: immunoSEQ multiplex PCR; TCRdb lists only in-frame clones, some missing. The data show roughly 140,000 clones, with 78% seen just once and about 9% held by the top ten. Every patient had relapsed following autologous stem cell transplantation, and cohorts differed in brentuximab vedotin exposure. The input for sequencing was peripheral blood mononuclear cells (PBMCs), taken before the second cycle of nivolumab. These receptors came from a human donor with classical Hodgkin lymphoma.

V and J are TRBV7-3 and TRBJ2-7; 7 bases map to TRBD2. Germline CDR1 reads SGHTA; CDR2 reads FQGTGA. Trimming took 6 bases from V and 1 from J; bases not matched to a gene: 9. The CDR3 extends over 15 amino acids. CDR3 loop: CASSPTGTNSYEQYF. CDR3 in DNA: TGTGCCAGCAGTCCTACCGGGACTAATTCCTACGAGCAGTACTTC.

The chain uses TRBV4-2 and TRBJ1-1; 11 positions match TRBD1. This CDR3 has 17 residues. CDR1 is LGHNA, CDR2 YNFKEQ, per germline. J was trimmed by 3 bases and V by 1 base; bases with no gene match: 7. Here the CDR3 reads CASSQVRGTGGYTEAFF. CDR3 nucleotide sequence: TGTGCCAGCAGCCAAGTACGAGGGACAGGGGGATACACTGAAGCTTTCTTT.

V and J are TRBV6-5 and TRBJ2-4; no clear D gene. The V and J ends lost 2 bases and 0 bases respectively, with 8 bases between them. CDR1 and CDR2 (germline): MNHEY, SVGAGI. This CDR3 comprises 15 residues. The CDR3 here is CASSYRRLAKNIQYF. As DNA, the CDR3 is TGTGCCAGCAGTTACCGTAGGCTAGCCAAAAACATTCAGTACTTC.

This sequence joins TRBV28 and TRBJ1-5, with TRBD1 as a possible D gene (5 bases). Germline CDR1 reads MDHEN; CDR2 reads SYDVKM. V was cut by 4 bases and J by 0 bases, with 16 bases left in between. This CDR3 spans 17 amino acids. This CDR3 reads CASSSPGEAYSNQPQHF. The CDR3 DNA is TGTGCCAGCAGTTCTCCGGGGGAAGCATATAGCAATCAGCCCCAGCATTTT.